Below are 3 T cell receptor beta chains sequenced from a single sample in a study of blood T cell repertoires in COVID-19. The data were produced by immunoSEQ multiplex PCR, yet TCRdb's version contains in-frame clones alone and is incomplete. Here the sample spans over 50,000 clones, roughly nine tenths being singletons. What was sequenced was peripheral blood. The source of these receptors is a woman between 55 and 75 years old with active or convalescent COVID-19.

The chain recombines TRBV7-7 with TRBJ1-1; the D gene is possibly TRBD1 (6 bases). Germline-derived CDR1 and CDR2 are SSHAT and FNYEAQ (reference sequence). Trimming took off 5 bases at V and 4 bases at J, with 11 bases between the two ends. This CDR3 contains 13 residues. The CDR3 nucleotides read TGTGCCAGCAGCCCCACAGGGAGCACTGAAGCTTTCTTT. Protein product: CASSPTGSTEAFF.

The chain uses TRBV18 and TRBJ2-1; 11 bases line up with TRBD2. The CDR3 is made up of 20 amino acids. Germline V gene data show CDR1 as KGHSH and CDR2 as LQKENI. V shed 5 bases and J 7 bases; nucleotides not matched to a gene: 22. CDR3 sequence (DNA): TGTGCCAGCTCAGAATCTCCGCATAGCGCGGCGACTAGCGGGAAGAATGAGCAGTTCTTC. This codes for CASSESPHSAATSGKNEQFF.

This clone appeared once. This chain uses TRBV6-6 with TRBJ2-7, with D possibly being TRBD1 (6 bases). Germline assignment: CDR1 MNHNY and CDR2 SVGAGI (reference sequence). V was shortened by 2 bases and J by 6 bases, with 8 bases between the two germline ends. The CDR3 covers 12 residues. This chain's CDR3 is CASSYGDTEQYF. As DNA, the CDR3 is TGTGCCAGCAGTTACGGGGACACCGAGCAGTACTTC.